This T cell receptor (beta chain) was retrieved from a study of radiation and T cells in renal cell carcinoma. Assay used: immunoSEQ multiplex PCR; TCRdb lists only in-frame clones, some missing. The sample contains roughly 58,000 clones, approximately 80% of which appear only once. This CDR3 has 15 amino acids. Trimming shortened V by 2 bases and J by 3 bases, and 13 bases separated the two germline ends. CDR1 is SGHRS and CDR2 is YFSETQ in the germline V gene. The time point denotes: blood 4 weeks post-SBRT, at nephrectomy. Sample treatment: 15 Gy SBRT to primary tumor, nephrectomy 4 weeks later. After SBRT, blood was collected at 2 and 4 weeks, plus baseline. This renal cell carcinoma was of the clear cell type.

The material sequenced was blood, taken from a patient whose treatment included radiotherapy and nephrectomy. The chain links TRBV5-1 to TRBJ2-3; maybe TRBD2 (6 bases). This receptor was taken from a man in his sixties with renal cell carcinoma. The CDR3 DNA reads TGCGCCAGCAGCTTAGTCGGGAGCAAGACAGATACGCAGTATTTT. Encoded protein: CASSLVGSKTDTQYF.